These 27 T cell receptor beta chains were sequenced from one sample in a study of T cell clonality in common variable immunodeficiency. The study's findings and limits: Fewer deletions and N-nucleotide insertions were reportedly seen in common variable immunodeficiency TCR beta sequences.

Only in-frame clones appear in the TCRdb table, and some are missing; sequencing was by immunoSEQ multiplex PCR. The sample has around 24,000 clones, none seen only once; the top ten hold approximately 3.9%. Antigens of these TCRs are unknown. Sample: peripheral blood mononuclear cells. The receptors here all came from a human donor with common variable immunodeficiency.

This clone has only a few counts. The read comes to an end 3 residues before the CDR3 does, leaving the germline J gene to fill in the end. The chain links TRBV30 to TRBJ1-6; D remains unclear. With 5 bases removed from V and 6 bases from J, the gap between germline ends came to 23 bases. The CDR3 totals 17 residues. In germline, CDR1 is GTSNPN, CDR2 SVGIG (reference sequence). CDR3 bases read: TGTGCCTGGCCAACGAGCCCGGGTTGCGGAAGTAATTCACCC. Its translation is CAWPTSPGCGSNSP. The entire CDR3 sequence reads CAWPTSPGCGSNSPLHF.

This clone came up a few times. The CDR3 is cut off 3 residues early in the read; its end comes from the germline J gene. V is TRBV2 and J is TRBJ2-1; unclear D gene. With 5 bases removed from V and 8 bases from J, the gap between germline ends came to 19 bases. CDR1 and CDR2 (germline): SNHLY, FYNNEI. The CDR3 runs 15 residues. The DNA read from the CDR3 is TGTGCCAGCAGTCAAGGTCACCCGCGTTCGTATGAG. Residues: CASSQGHPRSYE. The full-length CDR3 reads as CASSQGHPRSYEQFF.

Comments on this clone: The missing CDR3 end, 3 residues past where the read stops, is filled in from the germline J gene. The V call is TRBV7-2, the J call TRBJ1-2; the match to TRBD1 covers 8 bases. The J segment lost 5 bases and the V segment lost 1 base, leaving 0 bases of the junction unmatched. The CDR3 covers 13 residues. Germline-derived CDR1 and CDR2 are SGHTA and FQGNSA. The CDR3 spells CASSLGTGYGYTF. The CDR3 DNA, read in part, is TGTGCCAGCAGCTTAGGGACAGGGTATGGC.

On this clone: Read sequence stops 3 residues before the CDR3 end, and the germline J gene provides the missing end. V is TRBV30 and J is TRBJ1-1; 8 bases map to TRBD1. J lost 1 base, V lost 0 bases, and 4 bases had no gene match. Looked up from germline, CDR1 is GTSNPN and CDR2 is SVGIG (reference sequence). The CDR3 covers 15 residues. The sequenced part of the CDR3 DNA is TGTGCCTGGAGTGTAGGGGACAGGAGGAACACTGAA. Translated: CAWSVGDRRNTE. The full CDR3 sequence reads CAWSVGDRRNTEAFF.

This clone was detected a few times. The read halts 3 residues ahead of the CDR3 end, with the missing end drawn from the germline J gene. The J gene is TRBJ1-1, the V gene TRBV7-6; maybe TRBD1 (5 bases). The ends were cut back, 3 bases at V and 1 base at J, with 12 bases in the middle. Germline V CDR1 and CDR2: SGHVS, FNYEAQ. This CDR3 is 15 amino acids long. The CDR3 bases that were read are TGTGCCAGCAGCTTGCGGACAAGTCCGAACACTGAA. Translating it yields CASSLRTSPNTE. From start to end, the CDR3 is CASSLRTSPNTEAFF. The whole variable domain, filled in from reference TRBV7-6 and TRBJ1-1, reads GAGVSQSPRYKVTKRGQDVALRCDPISGHVSLYWYRQALGQGPEFLTYFNYEAQQDKSGLPNDRFSAERPEGSISTLTIQRTEQRDSAMYRCASSLRTSPNTEAFFGQGTRLTVV.

This clone was detected a few times. The DNA ends 3 residues before the CDR3 does, and the rest of the CDR3 is filled in from the germline J gene. The chain uses TRBV30 and TRBJ2-1, with D possibly being TRBD1 (6 bases). Deletions cut 7 bases from V and 6 bases from J, with 19 bases between. Per the germline V gene, CDR1 is GTSNPN and CDR2 is SVGIG (reference sequence). CDR3 length: 14 residues. CDR3 DNA, as far as it was read: TGTGCCTTCGAGACAAGTGGGGGCGGCAATGAG. This encodes CAFETSGGGNE. The entire CDR3 protein is CAFETSGGGNEQFF.

Comment on this clone: The read ends 3 residues early relative to the CDR3; the germline J gene fills the gap. V and J are TRBV5-1 and TRBJ1-1; D may be TRBD1 (5 bases). V gave up 1 base and J gave up 1 base, with 11 bases separating them. The CDR3 sequence is 15 residues long. CDR1 is SGHRS and CDR2 is YFSETQ in the germline V gene. Partial CDR3 DNA: TGCGCCAGCAGCTTGCAATTGGGGCGGAACACTGAA. It codes for CASSLQLGRNTE. The entire CDR3 reads CASSLQLGRNTEAFF.

This clone came up many times. The CDR3 end is not reached by the read, which stops 3 residues before it; the germline J gene fills it in. The rearrangement joins TRBV9 to TRBJ2-1; 11 bases align to TRBD2. Per germline, CDR1 SGDLS and CDR2 YYNGEE. Trimming removed 0 bases from V and 9 bases from J; junction bases left unmatched: 5. This CDR3 region has 15 residues. The CDR3 reads CASSVGTSGSSEQFF. The CDR3 DNA, read in part, is TGTGCCAGCAGCGTAGGTACTAGCGGGAGTAGTGAG.

With respect to this clone: Read coverage stops 3 residues before the CDR3 terminus; the germline J gene supplies the remainder. The chain links TRBV18 to TRBJ2-7; 9 bases are shared with TRBD1. The V segment lost 3 bases and the J segment 3 bases; nucleotides outside the gene matches: 3. Germline CDR1 KGHSH, CDR2 LQKENI. The CDR3 runs 14 residues. CDR3 DNA (partial): TGTGCCAGCTCACCCCTGGGACAGGGCTACGAG. Encoded protein: CASSPLGQGYE. The entire CDR3 protein reads CASSPLGQGYEQYF.

A note on this clone: The sequenced fragment ends 3 residues before the CDR3 boundary, so the rest is inferred from the germline J gene. V is TRBV18 and J is TRBJ1-1, with unresolved D. Looked up from germline, CDR1 is KGHSH and CDR2 is LQKENI. With 4 bases removed from V and 1 base from J, the gap between germline ends came to 10 bases. The CDR3 covers 14 residues. The part of the CDR3 DNA that was read is TGTGCCAGCTCACGAGAACATACGAACACTGAA. Amino acid sequence: CASSREHTNTE. The full CDR3 sequence reads CASSREHTNTEAFF.

There are a few counts of this clone. The read falls 3 residues short of the CDR3 end, and the missing part is taken from the germline J gene. The chain has TRBV7-9 and TRBJ2-5, with a tentative D call TRBD1 (5 bases). Between the trimmed V and J ends, which lost 3 bases and 5 bases, there was a span of 10 bases. Per the germline V gene, CDR1 is SEHNR and CDR2 is FQNEAQ (reference sequence). The CDR3 is 13 amino acids. The sequenced CDR3 bases are TGTGCCAGCAGCTTGGACATATGGGAGACC. Encoded protein: CASSLDIWET. The whole CDR3 region reads CASSLDIWETQYF. The full variable domain, rest sourced from reference TRBV7-9 and TRBJ2-5, is DTGVSQNPRHKITKRGQNVTFRCDPISEHNRLYWYRQTLGQGPEFLTYFQNEAQLEKSRLLSDRFSAERPKGSFSTLEIQRTEQGDSAMYLCASSLDIWETQYFGPGTRLLVL.

As regards this clone: The CDR3 end lies 3 residues beyond the end of the read and is filled in from the germline J gene. V gene TRBV7-2 combines with J gene TRBJ2-7, with D unresolved. V lost 5 bases, J lost 0 bases, and 5 bases lay in between. Germline V gene lookup returns CDR1 SGHTA and CDR2 FQGNSA. The CDR3 is 12 amino acids. The DNA read from the CDR3 is TGTGCCAGCAGCCATAGCTCCTACGAG. Encoded protein: CASSHSSYE. The whole CDR3 sequence is CASSHSSYEQYF. The complete variable domain, with remaining parts taken from reference TRBV7-2 and TRBJ2-7, reads GAGVSQSPSNKVTEKGKDVELRCDPISGHTALYWYRQSLGQGLEFLIYFQGNSAPDKSGLPSDRFSAERTGGSVSTLTIQRTQQEDSAVYLCASSHSSYEQYFGPGTRLTVT.

Comment on this clone: Sequencing ends 3 residues short of the CDR3 end; the germline J gene provides the rest. The chain combines TRBV19 with TRBJ2-5; D is perhaps TRBD1 (6 bases). Germline lookup yields CDR1 LNHDA and CDR2 SQIVND (reference sequence). The V end was cut by 2 bases, the J end by 4 bases, with 17 bases between. The CDR3 extends over 16 amino acids. CDR3 loop: CASSISGTTSGETQYF. The CDR3 DNA, read in part, is TGTGCCAGTAGTATATCAGGGACAACGTCGGGAGAGACC.

Points on this clone: The read halts 3 residues ahead of the CDR3 end, with the missing end drawn from the germline J gene. The V and J genes are TRBV19 and TRBJ2-7; D perhaps matches TRBD1 (6 bases). Trimming took off 0 bases at V and 3 bases at J, with 12 bases between the two ends. The V gene's germline CDR1 is LNHDA and CDR2 SQIVND (reference sequence). CDR3 length equals 15 residues. CDR3 bases read: TGTGCCAGTAGTATAGATGTGGCAGGGGACTACGAG. Protein product: CASSIDVAGDYE. The complete CDR3 protein is CASSIDVAGDYEQYF. Together with reference TRBV19 and TRBJ2-7, the CDR3 gives the full variable domain: DGGITQSPKYLFRKEGQNVTLSCEQNLNHDAMYWYRQDPGQGLRLIYYSQIVNDFQKGDIAEGYSVSREKKESFPLTVTSAQKNPTAFYLCASSIDVAGDYEQYFGPGTRLTVT.

This clone was observed at least ten times. The CDR3 end lies 3 residues beyond the end of the read and is filled in from the germline J gene. The genes are TRBV30 and TRBJ2-1, with 11 bases lining up with TRBD2. Per the germline V gene, CDR1 is GTSNPN and CDR2 is SVGIG (reference sequence). The CDR3 covers 13 residues. V shed 3 bases and J 8 bases; nucleotides not matched to a gene: 3. The CDR3 bases that were read are TGTGCCTGGAGATCTAGCGGGAGGCATGAG. Translating gives CAWRSSGRHE. The whole CDR3 protein reads CAWRSSGRHEQFF.

The chain's CDR3 is CSASPTGLYGYTF. Incomplete CDR3 DNA: TGCAGTGCTAGCCCTACAGGGCTCTATGGC. The chain combines TRBV20-1 with TRBJ1-2, with D maybe TRBD1 (6 bases). The read halts 3 residues ahead of the CDR3 end, with the missing end drawn from the germline J gene. The V gene's germline CDR1 is DFQATT and CDR2 SNEGSKA (reference sequence). The V end lost 3 bases, the J end lost 4 bases, and 12 bases lay between the germline ends. This CDR3 has 13 residues.

The table lists this clone with a few counts. The read ends 3 residues early relative to the CDR3; the germline J gene fills the gap. The V gene is TRBV5-1, the J gene TRBJ2-1; 8 bases agree with TRBD2. The CDR3 runs to 15 residues. Germline CDR1 SGHRS, CDR2 YFSETQ. V gave up 0 bases and J gave up 6 bases; unmatched junction bases: 5. The CDR3 reads CASSLDSGTPNEQFF. Partial CDR3 DNA: TGCGCCAGCAGCTTGGATAGCGGGACCCCCAATGAG.

A note on this clone: The CDR3 is cut off 3 residues early in the read; its end comes from the germline J gene. This chain connects TRBV6-2 or TRBV6-3 to TRBJ2-5; D is unresolved. Germline CDR1 reads MNHEY; CDR2 reads SVGEGT. V gave up 0 bases and J gave up 2 bases, with 7 bases separating them. The CDR3 loop spans 14 amino acids. The part of the CDR3 DNA that was read is TGTGCCAGCAGTTACTCGAGTCAGCAAGAGACC. This encodes CASSYSSQQET. The entire CDR3 protein reads CASSYSSQQETQYF.

This clone is termed medium-sized. Coverage ceases 3 residues before the CDR3 finishes, and the germline J gene fills in the end. The chain recombines TRBV20-1 with TRBJ2-2; weak D call: TRBD1 (5 bases). V lost 3 bases, J lost 1 base, and 9 bases lay in between. This CDR3 is 14 amino acids long. Germline CDR1 is DFQATT and CDR2 is SNEGSKA (reference sequence). The CDR3 reads CSASPDRNTGELFF. The DNA read from the CDR3 is TGCAGTGCTAGCCCTGACAGGAACACCGGGGAG.

This clone was counted a few times. The read terminates 3 residues ahead of where the CDR3 ends, so the germline J gene completes it. The chain carries TRBV19 and TRBJ1-1; no clear D. The CDR3 contains 15 residues. Germline loops: CDR1 LNHDA, CDR2 SQIVND (reference sequence). The V and J ends lost 8 bases and 1 base respectively, with 17 bases between them. The CDR3 protein is CASSPEGSPNTEAFF. CDR3 DNA, as far as it was read: TGTGCCAGTTCCCCGGAGGGCAGCCCGAACACTGAA.

The covered CDR3 bases are TGTGCCAGCAGCCTTGTTGGTCGAGGCGGCTACGAG. Encoded protein: CASSLVGRGGYE. The full CDR3 sequence reads CASSLVGRGGYEQYF. The chain is built from TRBV11-1 and TRBJ2-7; D not resolved. The sequence runs out 3 residues before the end of the CDR3; the remainder is reconstructed from the germline J gene. CDR3 length: 15 residues. Germline V CDR1 and CDR2: SGHAT, FQDESV (reference sequence). With 5 bases removed from V and 3 bases from J, the gap between germline ends came to 17 bases.

Regarding this clone: The read terminates 3 residues before the CDR3 end, so the remaining end is supplied by the germline J gene. This CDR3 is also generated by other DNA sequences in the sample. V usage is TRBV7-2 and J usage is TRBJ2-7; D perhaps matches TRBD1 (6 bases). The V end lost 5 bases, the J end lost 5 bases, and 13 bases lay between the germline ends. From germline, CDR1 is SGHTA and CDR2 FQGNSA. This CDR3 spans 13 amino acids. The CDR3 DNA, read in part, is TGTGCCAGCAGCCAGACTCAGGGGAACGAG. Translation gives CASSQTQGNE. The entire CDR3 protein is CASSQTQGNEQYF.

Details on this clone: The read gets to within 3 residues of the CDR3 end, and the germline J gene fills in the rest. The J gene is TRBJ2-7, the V gene TRBV30; possible D gene TRBD1, 7 bases. V lost 0 bases and J lost 4, with 13 bases in between. The CDR3 consists of 14 residues. The germline gives CDR1 GTSNPN, CDR2 SVGIG (reference sequence). The CDR3 DNA, read in part, is TGTGCCTGGAGTGTCGGGGGACAGAATTACGAG. It is translated as CAWSVGGQNYE. The whole CDR3 protein is CAWSVGGQNYEQYF.

The sequenced CDR3 bases are TGTGCCAGTAGTATAGCCGGTGGCAGGGGGAGGAACGAG. It encodes CASSIAGGRGRNE. The CDR3 in full is CASSIAGGRGRNEQYF. This rearrangement joins TRBV19 to TRBJ2-7; D is perhaps TRBD1 (7 bases). The read is 3 residues too short to cover the CDR3 end, so that end is filled in from the germline J gene. The V end was cut by 1 base, the J end by 5 bases, with 18 bases between. The CDR3 sequence is 16 residues long. Germline loops: CDR1 LNHDA, CDR2 SQIVND (reference sequence). Complete variable domain (other parts from reference TRBV19 and TRBJ2-7): DGGITQSPKYLFRKEGQNVTLSCEQNLNHDAMYWYRQDPGQGLRLIYYSQIVNDFQKGDIAEGYSVSREKKESFPLTVTSAQKNPTAFYLCASSIAGGRGRNEQYFGPGTRLTVT.

A remark on this clone: The CDR3 end is not reached by the read, which stops 3 residues before it; the germline J gene fills it in. J is TRBJ2-5 and V is TRBV7-2; D possibly corresponds to TRBD2 (5 bases). CDR1 and CDR2 (germline): SGHTA, FQGNSA. The CDR3 consists of 11 residues. V lost 6 bases and J 5 bases, leaving 7 bases between the germline ends. Incomplete CDR3 DNA: TGTGCCAGCAGGGACTGGGAGACC. The encoded protein is CASRDWET. The whole CDR3 protein is CASRDWETQYF.

This clone has just a few counts. From the germline J gene comes the end of the CDR3, since the read stops 3 residues before it. This chain links TRBV7-8 with TRBJ2-7, with D hard to call. V was pared by 2 bases and J by 2 bases, with 4 bases between. This CDR3 region has 12 residues. Germline loops: CDR1 SGHVS, CDR2 FQNEAQ. The sequenced CDR3 bases are TGTGCCAGCAGCTTACAAACCTACGAG. It is translated as CASSLQTYE. The CDR3, in full, reads CASSLQTYEQYF.

Concerning this clone: The CDR3 end falls 3 residues outside the read, so it is completed with the germline J gene. The chain is built from TRBV11-2 and TRBJ2-3, with 9 bases matching TRBD1. V was pared by 5 bases and J by 4 bases, with 4 bases of the junction left unmatched. Germline V CDR1 and CDR2: SGHAT, FQNNGV. This CDR3 has 14 amino acids. Here the CDR3 reads CASSPTGGADTQYF. CDR3 DNA, as far as it was read: TGTGCCAGCAGCCCTACAGGGGGCGCAGATACG.